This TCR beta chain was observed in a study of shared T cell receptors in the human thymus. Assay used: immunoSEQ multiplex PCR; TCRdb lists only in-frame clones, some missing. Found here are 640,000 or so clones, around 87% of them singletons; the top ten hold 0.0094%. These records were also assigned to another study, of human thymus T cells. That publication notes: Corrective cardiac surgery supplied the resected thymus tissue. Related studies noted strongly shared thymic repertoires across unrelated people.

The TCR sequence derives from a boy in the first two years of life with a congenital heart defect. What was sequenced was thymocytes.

The CDR3 loop reads CASSPTPHNSGRNYNEQFF. In DNA form, the CDR3 reads TGTGCCAGCAGCCCCACCCCCCACAATAGCGGGAGGAATTACAATGAGCAGTTCTTC. This chain uses TRBV12-1 with TRBJ2-1; the D segment call TRBD2 is taken from the table without a DNA check. TRBV12-1 constitutes a pseudogene. The CDR3 contains 19 residues.